This T cell receptor delta chain was captured in a study of Vδ1+ human thymocytes. Study-wide points: Donors shared many TRG clonotypes but few TRD clonotypes. In the thymus, TRG and TRD repertoires looked highly polyclonal with Gaussian CDR3 lengths. Thymic delta-chain repertoires held approximately 20% Vdelta2 sequences and few Vdelta3, despite high sort purity.

The sorted cells were CD3+ Vdelta1+ Vdelta2- thymocytes from alphabeta-depleted thymus. This clone was detected only a few times. As yet, its antigen is unknown. Extracted RNA was reverse transcribed into cDNA. Pooled V-gene forward primers with one constant-region reverse primer generated the CDR3 amplicons by multiplex PCR. TCRdb re-called the multiplex PCR reads through CATT. The sample consists of under 85,000 delta-chain clones, approximately 37% of them appearing once. Germline lookup yields CDR1 TSWWSYY and CDR2 QGS. J was trimmed by 2 bases and V by 0 bases; bases with no gene match: 19. This CDR3 spans 22 amino acids.

The rearrangement links TRDV1 to TRDJ2, with TRDD2 matching over 9 bases. The sample consisted of Vdelta1+ gamma-delta thymocytes from the thymus. Subset denoted: FACS-sorted CD3+ TCRalphabeta- TCRVdelta1+ TCRVdelta2- thymocytes. This clonotype was sampled from a boy younger than two who had congenital heart surgery. The DNA for the CDR3 is TGTGCTCTTGGGGAACTTTGGTCGCCTTCCTACGGGGGGTATACCTTGACAGCACAACTCTTCTTT. As protein: CALGELWSPSYGGYTLTAQLFF.